This T cell receptor beta chain was retrieved from a study of blood T cell repertoires in COVID-19. Across the whole study: From T cells, B-cell-depleted T cells, or PBMCs came the material, which was cDNA or gDNA.

CDR1 and CDR2 from the germline V gene are MNHEY and SVGEGT. This CDR3 has 15 amino acids. V gave up 2 bases and J gave up 2 bases, with 7 bases separating them. TCRdb's copy holds only in-frame clones and misses some; the assay was immunoSEQ multiplex PCR. The sample carries 87,000 or so clones, around 87% recorded once. The sequencing sample was made of peripheral blood. This TCR was recovered from a woman older than 75 with acute or convalescent COVID-19. V and J are TRBV6-2 or TRBV6-3 and TRBJ1-6, with a possible D match to TRBD1 (6 bases). CDR3 sequence (DNA): TGTGCCAGCAGTTACCAGGGGACCTATAATTCACCCCTCCACTTT. Translated, it gives CASSYQGTYNSPLHF.